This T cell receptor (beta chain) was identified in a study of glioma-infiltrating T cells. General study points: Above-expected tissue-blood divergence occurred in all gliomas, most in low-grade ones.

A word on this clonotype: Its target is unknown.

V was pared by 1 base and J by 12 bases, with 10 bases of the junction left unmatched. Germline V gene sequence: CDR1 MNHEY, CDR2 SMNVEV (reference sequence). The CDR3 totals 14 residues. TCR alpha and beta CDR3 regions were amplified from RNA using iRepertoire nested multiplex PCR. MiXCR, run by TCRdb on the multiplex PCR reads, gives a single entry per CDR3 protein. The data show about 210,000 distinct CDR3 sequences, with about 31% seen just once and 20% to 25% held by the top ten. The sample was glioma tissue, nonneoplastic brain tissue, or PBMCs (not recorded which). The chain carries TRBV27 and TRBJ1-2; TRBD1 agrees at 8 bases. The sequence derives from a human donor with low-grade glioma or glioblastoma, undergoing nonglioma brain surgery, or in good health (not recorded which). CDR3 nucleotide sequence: TGTGCCAGCAGTTTATTTCAGGGGGCGATTGGAGACACCTTC. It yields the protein CASSLFQGAIGDTF.